This TCR beta chain was obtained from a study of sequential checkpoint blockade in melanoma. This clone was seen more than once but under ten times. Using immunoSEQ multiplex PCR, the repertoire was profiled, and TCRdb retains in-frame clones only, with some absent. The sample has 13,000 to 15,000 clones; less than 55% are singletons. V gave up 1 base and J gave up 5 bases; unmatched junction bases: 8. This CDR3 comprises 16 residues. The V gene's germline CDR1 is SGHVS and CDR2 FQNEAQ. This sample's treatment: randomized to nivolumab then ipilimumab (arm A) or the reverse (arm B). No patient had prior DNA-damaging chemotherapy.

This receptor was taken from a human donor with melanoma. The chain recombines TRBV7-8 with TRBJ1-2; TRBD1 matches 9 bases. The input for sequencing was CD8+ T cells sorted from blood (inferred from file names), taken from a patient given nivolumab and ipilimumab in sequence. The CDR3 loop reads CASSLGTGGLGYGYTF. DNA for the CDR3: TGTGCCAGCAGCTTAGGTACAGGGGGCTTAGGATATGGCTACACCTTC.